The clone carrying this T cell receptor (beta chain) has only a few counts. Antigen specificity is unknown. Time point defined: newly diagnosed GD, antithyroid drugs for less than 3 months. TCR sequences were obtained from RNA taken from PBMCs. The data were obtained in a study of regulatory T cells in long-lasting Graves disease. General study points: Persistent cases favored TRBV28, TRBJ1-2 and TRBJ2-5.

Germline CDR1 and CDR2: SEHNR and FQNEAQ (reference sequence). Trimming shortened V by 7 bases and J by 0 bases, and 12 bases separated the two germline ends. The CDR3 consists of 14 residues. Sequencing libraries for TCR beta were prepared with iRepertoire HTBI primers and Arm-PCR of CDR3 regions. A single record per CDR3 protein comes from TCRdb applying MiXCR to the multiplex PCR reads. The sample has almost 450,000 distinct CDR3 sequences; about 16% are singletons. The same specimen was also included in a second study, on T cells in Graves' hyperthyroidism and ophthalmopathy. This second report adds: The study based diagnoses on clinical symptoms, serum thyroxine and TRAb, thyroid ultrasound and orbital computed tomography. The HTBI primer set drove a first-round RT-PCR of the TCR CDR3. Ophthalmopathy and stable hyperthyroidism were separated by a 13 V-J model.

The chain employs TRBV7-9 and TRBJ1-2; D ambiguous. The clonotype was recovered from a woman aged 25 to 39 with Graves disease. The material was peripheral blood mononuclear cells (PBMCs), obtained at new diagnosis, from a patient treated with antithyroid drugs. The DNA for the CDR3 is TGTGCCAGCACCCAGGACCTCGCTAACTATGGCTACACCTTC. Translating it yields CASTQDLANYGYTF.